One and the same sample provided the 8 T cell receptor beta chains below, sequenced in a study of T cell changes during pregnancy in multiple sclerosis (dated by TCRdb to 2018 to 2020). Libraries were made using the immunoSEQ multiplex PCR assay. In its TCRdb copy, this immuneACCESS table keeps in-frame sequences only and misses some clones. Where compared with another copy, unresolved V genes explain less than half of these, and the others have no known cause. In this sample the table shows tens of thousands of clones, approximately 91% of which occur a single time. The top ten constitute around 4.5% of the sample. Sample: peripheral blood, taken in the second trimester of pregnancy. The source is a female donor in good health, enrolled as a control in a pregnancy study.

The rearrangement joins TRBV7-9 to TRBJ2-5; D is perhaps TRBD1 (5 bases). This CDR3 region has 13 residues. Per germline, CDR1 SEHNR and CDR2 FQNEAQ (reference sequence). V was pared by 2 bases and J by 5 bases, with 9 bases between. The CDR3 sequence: CASSLPQEETQYF. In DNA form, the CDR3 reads TGTGCCAGCAGCTTACCACAGGAGGAGACCCAGTACTTC. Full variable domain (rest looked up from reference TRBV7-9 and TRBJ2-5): DTGVSQNPRHKITKRGQNVTFRCDPISEHNRLYWYRQTLGQGPEFLTYFQNEAQLEKSRLLSDRFSAERPKGSFSTLEIQRTEQGDSAMYLCASSLPQEETQYFGPGTRLLVL.

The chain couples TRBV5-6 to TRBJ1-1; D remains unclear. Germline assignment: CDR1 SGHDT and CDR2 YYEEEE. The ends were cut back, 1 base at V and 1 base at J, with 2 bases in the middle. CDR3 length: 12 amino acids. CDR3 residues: CASSLRNTEAFF. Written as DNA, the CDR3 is TGTGCCAGCAGCTTGCGGAACACTGAAGCTTTCTTT.

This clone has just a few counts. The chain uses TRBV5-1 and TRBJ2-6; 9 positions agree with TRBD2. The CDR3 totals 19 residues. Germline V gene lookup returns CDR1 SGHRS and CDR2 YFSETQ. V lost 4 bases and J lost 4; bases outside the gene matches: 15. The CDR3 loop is CASSLRLADSLKGANVLTF. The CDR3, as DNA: TGCGCCAGCAGCCTTCGACTAGCGGATAGCCTCAAGGGGGCCAACGTCCTGACTTTC. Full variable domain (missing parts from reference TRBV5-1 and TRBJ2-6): KAGVTQTPRYLIKTRGQQVTLSCSPISGHRSVSWYQQTPGQGLQFLFEYFSETQRNKGNFPGRFSGRQFSNSRSEMNVSTLELGDSALYLCASSLRLADSLKGANVLTFGAGSRLTVL.

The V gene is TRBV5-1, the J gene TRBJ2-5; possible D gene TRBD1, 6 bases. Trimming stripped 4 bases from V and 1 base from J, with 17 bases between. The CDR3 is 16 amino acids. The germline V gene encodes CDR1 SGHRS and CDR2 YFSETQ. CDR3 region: CASSPGDRSLQETQYF. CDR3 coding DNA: TGCGCCAGCAGCCCAGGGGATCGCAGCCTCCAAGAGACCCAGTACTTC.

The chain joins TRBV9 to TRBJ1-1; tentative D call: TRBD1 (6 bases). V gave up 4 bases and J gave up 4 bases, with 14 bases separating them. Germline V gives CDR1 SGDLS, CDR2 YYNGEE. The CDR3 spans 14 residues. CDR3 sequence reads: CASSLQGSSTEAFF. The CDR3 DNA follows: TGTGCCAGCAGCCTACAGGGTTCGAGCACTGAAGCTTTCTTT.

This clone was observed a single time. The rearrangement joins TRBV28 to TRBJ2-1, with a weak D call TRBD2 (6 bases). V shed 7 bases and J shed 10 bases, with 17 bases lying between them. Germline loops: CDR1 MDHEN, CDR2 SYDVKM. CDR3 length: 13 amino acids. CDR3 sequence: CASTEGRIREQFF. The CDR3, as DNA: TGTGCCAGCACGGAGGGGAGGATTCGGGAGCAGTTCTTC.

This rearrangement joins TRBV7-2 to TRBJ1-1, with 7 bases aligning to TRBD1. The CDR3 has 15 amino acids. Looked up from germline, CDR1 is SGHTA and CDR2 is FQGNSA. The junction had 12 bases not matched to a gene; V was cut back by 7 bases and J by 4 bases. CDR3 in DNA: TGTGCCAGCATCTCCGAAGGGGGCCCGAGCACTGAAGCTTTCTTT. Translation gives CASISEGGPSTEAFF.

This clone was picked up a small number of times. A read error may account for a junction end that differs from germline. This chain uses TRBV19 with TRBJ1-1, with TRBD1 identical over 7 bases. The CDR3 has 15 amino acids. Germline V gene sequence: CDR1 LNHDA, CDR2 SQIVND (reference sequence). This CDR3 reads CASSLGGMVKTEAFF. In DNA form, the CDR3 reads TGTGCCAGTAGTCTAGGGGGCATGGTGAAAACTGAAGCTTTCTTT.